This is a list of T cell receptor beta chains from one sample in a study of cytomegalovirus exposure and HLA in healthy donors. Method: immunoSEQ multiplex PCR; TCRdb's copy keeps in-frame clones and lacks some. This table holds approximately 100,000 clones, around 83% found once. Sequencing was performed on PBMCs. These receptors were collected from a man aged 25 to 40 in good health and CMV-seronegative. The CDR3 runs from the conserved cysteine through the conserved F or W. D genes are given only for firm matches. For some rows the clone size is stated as once, few or many, or as a class when expanded; others skip it.

clone_size,j_call,v_call,d_call,cdr3_length,cdr3_nt,cdr3_aa
NA,TRBJ2-7,TRBV5-1,TRBD2,14,TGCGCCAGCAGCTTCAACAGGCCGGGGGGCGAGCAGTACTTC,CASSFNRPGGEQYF
NA,TRBJ1-1,TRBV6-5,NA,12,TGTGCCAGCAGTCGTACAGGGTGGTTAGCTTTCTTT,CASSRTGWLAFF
NA,TRBJ1-4,TRBV25-1,NA,15,TGTGCCAGCAGTGAATCTGGCAGAAAGAATGAAAAACTGTTTTTT,CASSESGRKNEKLFF
NA,TRBJ1-5,TRBV10-3,TRBD1,15,TGTGCCACCGGGGACAGGCAGGCTGGCAATCAGCCCCAGCATTTT,CATGDRQAGNQPQHF
NA,TRBJ1-1,TRBV7-9,NA,16,TGTGCCAGCAGCTTGAGTATGTGGGCCATGAACACTGAAGCTTTCTTT,CASSLSMWAMNTEAFF
NA,TRBJ2-6,TRBV7-9,NA,19,TGTGCCAGCAGCTTAGTACGGACAGAATTAAACTCTGGGGCCAACGTCCTGACTTTC,CASSLVRTELNSGANVLTF
NA,TRBJ2-1,TRBV7-3,NA,14,TGTGCCAGCAGCCGAAGTTCGGGAGCCGCTAAGCAGTTCTTC,CASSRSSGAAKQFF
NA,TRBJ2-2,TRBV18,NA,17,TGTGCCAGCTCACCCCCTCTCCGGGGGAGGTACACCGGGGAGCTGTTTTTT,CASSPPLRGRYTGELFF
NA,TRBJ2-1,TRBV4-1,NA,13,TGCGCCAGCAGCCCAGTTCTGGCTGGTGAGCAGTTCTTC,CASSPVLAGEQFF
NA,TRBJ2-7,TRBV5-4,NA,17,TGTGCCAGCAGCCTTGGGACCTTGGCGGGGCTAACCTACGAGCAGTACTTC,CASSLGTLAGLTYEQYF
few,TRBJ2-3,TRBV5-6,TRBD1,15,TGTGCCAGCAGCCCCGACAGGGGGGGCACAGATACGCAGTATTTT,CASSPDRGGTDTQYF
NA,TRBJ2-1,TRBV12-5,TRBD1,17,TGTGCTAGTGGTTTGCTTACAGGGGGGAGCTCCTACAATGAGCAGTTCTTC,CASGLLTGGSSYNEQFF
NA,TRBJ1-1,TRBV19,NA,13,TGTGCCAGTACCGTGACGGGGGACACTGAAGCTTTCTTT,CASTVTGDTEAFF
NA,TRBJ1-1,TRBV6-1,NA,14,TGTGCCAGCAGTGAAAGCGGGGGCAGCACTGAAGCTTTCTTT,CASSESGGSTEAFF
NA,TRBJ1-1,TRBV19,NA,19,TGTGCCAGTAGTAACAGGATACGGACCCCGCGGGGCGGCGACACTGAAGCTTTCTTT,CASSNRIRTPRGGDTEAFF
NA,TRBJ1-1,TRBV5-1,NA,14,TGCGCCAGCAGCTCCACCCCGCAGGGAACTGAAGCTTTCTTT,CASSSTPQGTEAFF
NA,TRBJ2-3,TRBV5-6,TRBD2,16,TGTGCCAGCAGCTTGTATTTCGGGGGGGCTAAAGATACGCAGTATTTT,CASSLYFGGAKDTQYF
NA,TRBJ2-7,TRBV27,NA,15,TGTGCCAGCACCCACGGGGGAGGCAAGAGCTACGAGCAGTACTTC,CASTHGGGKSYEQYF
NA,TRBJ2-3,TRBV11-3,NA,13,TGTGCCAGCAGCCGGAGGGTCTCAGATACGCAGTATTTT,CASSRRVSDTQYF
NA,TRBJ2-1,TRBV4-2,TRBD2,21,TGTGCCAGCAGCCAAGCGGTTGGACTTAGCCGAACAGCGGGGTATTCCAGTGAGCAGTTCTTC,CASSQAVGLSRTAGYSSEQFF
NA,TRBJ2-3,TRBV30,TRBD2,16,TGTGCCTGGAGACAGCGGGAGGGCCTGGGCACAGATACGCAGTATTTT,CAWRQREGLGTDTQYF
NA,TRBJ2-5,TRBV13,NA,14,TGTGCCAGCAGTCCAGCCTTCCGGGGGGAGACCCAGTACTTC,CASSPAFRGETQYF
few,TRBJ2-7,TRBV7-9,NA,14,TGTGCCAGCAGCTTAGTTGCGGATTCCTACGAGCAGTACTTC,CASSLVADSYEQYF
NA,TRBJ2-2,TRBV4-1,NA,15,TGCGCCAGCAGCCAAGAAGGAGTGGGTTCCGGGGAGCTGTTTTTT,CASSQEGVGSGELFF
NA,TRBJ2-1,TRBV29-1,TRBD2,15,TGCAGCGTTGAAGTGGGGCTAGCGGGGTACAATGAGCAGTTCTTC,CSVEVGLAGYNEQFF
NA,TRBJ2-5,TRBV9,NA,14,TGTGCCAGCTCCCGATGGGCTAGCGAAGAGACCCAGTACTTC,CASSRWASEETQYF
NA,TRBJ2-7,TRBV9,TRBD1,15,TGTGCCAGCAGCAAACGGACAGGGGCACCCTACGAGCAGTACTTC,CASSKRTGAPYEQYF
NA,TRBJ2-3,TRBV7-3,TRBD2,14,TGTGCCAGCAGGCGGGCGGGAGTTACAGATACGCAGTATTTT,CASRRAGVTDTQYF
once,TRBJ2-7,TRBV30,NA,11,TGTGCCTTAATGGACTCCTACGAGCAGTACTTC,CALMDSYEQYF
NA,TRBJ1-5,TRBV7-8,TRBD1,17,TGTGCCAGCAGCTTAGGGACAGGGGGCGTTCGTAATCAGCCCCAGCATTTT,CASSLGTGGVRNQPQHF
NA,TRBJ2-1,TRBV29-1,NA,14,TGCAGCGTTGAAACGTCCTCTCGGGTGGGTGAGCAGTTCTTC,CSVETSSRVGEQFF
NA,TRBJ2-1,TRBV9,TRBD1,18,TGTGCCAGCAGCTCCCTCAAGACCCGGGACAGGACCTACAATGAGCAGTTCTTC,CASSSLKTRDRTYNEQFF
NA,TRBJ2-7,TRBV9,TRBD2,17,TGTGCCAGCAGCGTAGGTACTAGCGGGGGGGCCCCAGGAGAGCAGTACTTC,CASSVGTSGGAPGEQYF
NA,TRBJ2-6,TRBV19,TRBD1,17,TGTGCCAGTAGTCCGGACAGGTTCCAATCTGGGGCCAACGTCCTGACTTTC,CASSPDRFQSGANVLTF
NA,TRBJ1-6,TRBV6-6,NA,15,TGTGCCAGCAGTTACGATGCAGAAACTAATTCACCCCTCCACTTT,CASSYDAETNSPLHF
NA,TRBJ2-1,TRBV4-2,NA,16,TGTGCCAGCAGCCACACTGAGGGCGGGGAAGACAATGAGCAGTTCTTC,CASSHTEGGEDNEQFF
NA,TRBJ2-2,TRBV4-1,NA,16,TGCGCCAGCAGCCAAGAGAGGGTGGTCGGCACCGGGGAGCTGTTTTTT,CASSQERVVGTGELFF
NA,TRBJ2-7,TRBV4-2,NA,17,TGTGCCAGCAGCGCAGGGCAGGGGCTAGCGGACCGCTACGAGCAGTACTTC,CASSAGQGLADRYEQYF
NA,TRBJ1-4,TRBV19,NA,16,TGTGCCAGTAGTATCCCCGGGATCCCGACTAATGAAAAACTGTTTTTT,CASSIPGIPTNEKLFF
NA,TRBJ2-3,TRBV7-6,TRBD2,18,TGTGCCAGCAGCTTAGACAGGGCGACTAGCGGGAACACAGATACGCAGTATTTT,CASSLDRATSGNTDTQYF
NA,TRBJ2-7,TRBV10-3,TRBD2,15,TGTGCCATCAGTGAACGCCTAGCGGATTCCTACGAGCAGTACTTC,CAISERLADSYEQYF
NA,TRBJ2-5,TRBV6-5,NA,13,TGTGCCAGCAGTTACAGTGAGGCGGAGACCCAGTACTTC,CASSYSEAETQYF
NA,TRBJ1-2,TRBV2,TRBD1,15,TGTGCCAGCAGTGAGAACAGGGGGGCGATTTATGGCTACACCTTC,CASSENRGAIYGYTF
once,TRBJ2-7,TRBV5-1,NA,13,TGCGCCAGCAGCTTGGGCGGGGACAGTTCAATGTACTTC,CASSLGGDSSMYF
NA,TRBJ2-7,TRBV4-1,NA,15,TGCGCCAGCAGCCAAGTTGGGGCAGGGAGGTACGAGCAGTACTTC,CASSQVGAGRYEQYF
NA,TRBJ2-5,TRBV7-6,NA,17,TGTGCCAGCAGCTTAGAGGTTGGGGGGTCGTACATGGAGACCCAGTACTTC,CASSLEVGGSYMETQYF
NA,TRBJ1-4,TRBV5-6,TRBD1,15,TGTGCCAGCAGCCTTCCTGGGACAGGAAGGGAAAAACTGTTTTTT,CASSLPGTGREKLFF
few,TRBJ2-6,TRBV5-1,NA,14,TGCGCCAGCAGCCAGGGTTCTGGGGCCAACGTCCTGACTTTC,CASSQGSGANVLTF
NA,TRBJ1-5,TRBV28,TRBD1,14,TGTGCCAGCAGTTGGACAGGGTACAATCAGCCCCAGCATTTT,CASSWTGYNQPQHF
few,TRBJ2-7,TRBV28,TRBD1,17,TGTGCCAGCAGTTCCGCCGCCCGGGACAGGGGGCACTACGAGCAGTACTTC,CASSSAARDRGHYEQYF
NA,TRBJ2-7,TRBV6-1,TRBD2,15,TGTGCCAGCAGTGAAGCTAGCGGGCGGGCGCCTCCCCAGTACTTC,CASSEASGRAPPQYF
once,TRBJ2-5,TRBV9,NA,15,TGTGCCAGCAGTAGGTCCGGGACACAAAAAGAGACCCAGTACTTC,CASSRSGTQKETQYF
NA,TRBJ1-1,TRBV27,NA,14,TGTGCCAGCAGTCCGGGACAATCGAACACTGAAGCTTTCTTT,CASSPGQSNTEAFF
NA,TRBJ1-5,TRBV4-3,NA,15,TGCGCCAGCAGCCGGAAGTTAGACGGGAATCAGCCCCAGCATTTT,CASSRKLDGNQPQHF
NA,TRBJ2-7,TRBV5-1,NA,12,TGCGCCAGCAGCATGAGCTCCTACGAGCAGTACTTC,CASSMSSYEQYF
once,TRBJ1-3,TRBV18,TRBD1,15,TGTGCCAGCTCACTAGGGACAGACTCTGGAAACACCATATATTTT,CASSLGTDSGNTIYF